The 2 T cell receptor beta chains in this list originate from one sample, sequenced in a study of T cell changes during pregnancy in multiple sclerosis. TCRdb's copy holds only in-frame clones and misses some; the assay was immunoSEQ multiplex PCR. This table holds about 34,000 clones, 70% to 90% found once. This specimen was CD8+ T cells from peripheral blood mononuclear cells, taken in the third trimester of pregnancy. All receptors derive from a female donor with multiple sclerosis, enrolled in a pregnancy study.

The gene calls are TRBV19 and TRBJ1-2; weak D call: TRBD1 (5 bases). Germline V gene sequence: CDR1 LNHDA, CDR2 SQIVND (reference sequence). The CDR3 runs 16 residues. V was cut by 8 bases and J by 4 bases, with 23 bases left in between. The CDR3 protein is CASQLGAGPIPYGYTF. In DNA form, the CDR3 reads TGTGCCAGTCAGTTAGGAGCAGGGCCTATCCCCTATGGCTACACCTTC.

CDR3 coding DNA: TGCAGCGTTGACCTCGGGGTAGCAGTGGAGACCCAGTACTTC. Amino acid sequence: CSVDLGVAVETQYF. V is TRBV29-1 and J is TRBJ2-5; weak D call: TRBD2 (5 bases). Between the trimmed V and J ends, which lost 3 bases and 5 bases, there was a span of 16 bases. The CDR3 is made up of 14 amino acids. Germline loops: CDR1 SQVTM, CDR2 ANQGSEA. The whole variable domain, filled in from reference TRBV29-1 and TRBJ2-5, reads SAVISQKPSRDICQRGTSLTIQCQVDSQVTMMFWYRQQPGQSLTLIATANQGSEATYESGFVIDKFPISRPNLTFSTLTVSNMSPEDSSIYLCSVDLGVAVETQYFGPGTRLLVL.